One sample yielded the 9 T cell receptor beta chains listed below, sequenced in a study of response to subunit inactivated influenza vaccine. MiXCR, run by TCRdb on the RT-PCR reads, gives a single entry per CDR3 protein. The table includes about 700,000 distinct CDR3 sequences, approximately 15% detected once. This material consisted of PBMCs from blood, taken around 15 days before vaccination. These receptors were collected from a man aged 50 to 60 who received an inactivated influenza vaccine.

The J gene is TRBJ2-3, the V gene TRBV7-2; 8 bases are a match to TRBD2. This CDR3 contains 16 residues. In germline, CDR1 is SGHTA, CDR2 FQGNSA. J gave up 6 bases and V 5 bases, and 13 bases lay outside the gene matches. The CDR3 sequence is CASSQGVAGPVDTQYF. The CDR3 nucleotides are TGTGCCAGCAGCCAGGGAGTAGCGGGGCCGGTGGATACGCAGTATTTT.

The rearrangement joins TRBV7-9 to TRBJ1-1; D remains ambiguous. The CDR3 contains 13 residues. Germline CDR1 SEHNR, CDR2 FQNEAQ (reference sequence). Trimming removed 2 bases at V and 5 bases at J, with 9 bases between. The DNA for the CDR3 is TGTGCCAGCAGCTTAACCTTTGGAACTGAAGCTTTCTTT. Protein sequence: CASSLTFGTEAFF.

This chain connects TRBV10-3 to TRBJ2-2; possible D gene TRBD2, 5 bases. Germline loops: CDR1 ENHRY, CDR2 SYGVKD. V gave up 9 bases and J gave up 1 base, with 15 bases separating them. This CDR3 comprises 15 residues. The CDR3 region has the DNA TGTGCCATTTCCGAAGGTCGGGGGAACACCGGGGAGCTGTTTTTT. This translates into CAISEGRGNTGELFF.

This CDR3 reads CASSLGILGQHTYEQYF. The CDR3 DNA reads as TGTGCCAGCAGCTTAGGCATATTGGGACAGCACACCTACGAGCAGTACTTC. This chain joins TRBV11-2 and TRBJ2-7; TRBD1 aligns across 7 bases. V was clipped by 1 base and J by 2 bases; unmatched bases: 11. Per germline, CDR1 SGHAT and CDR2 FQNNGV. The CDR3 has 17 residues. The whole variable domain, filled in from reference TRBV11-2 and TRBJ2-7, reads EAGVAQSPRYKIIEKRQSVAFWCNPISGHATLYWYQQILGQGPKLLIQFQNNGVVDDSQLPKDRFSAERLKGVDSTLKIQPAKLEDSAVYLCASSLGILGQHTYEQYFGPGTRLTVT.

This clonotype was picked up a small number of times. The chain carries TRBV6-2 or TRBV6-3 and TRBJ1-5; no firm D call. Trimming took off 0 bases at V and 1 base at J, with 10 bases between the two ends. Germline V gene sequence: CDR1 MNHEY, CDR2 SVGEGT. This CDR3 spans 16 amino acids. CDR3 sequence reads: CASSYSSPSSNQPQHF. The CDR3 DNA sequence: TGTGCCAGCAGTTACTCTTCGCCTTCGAGCAATCAGCCCCAGCATTTT.

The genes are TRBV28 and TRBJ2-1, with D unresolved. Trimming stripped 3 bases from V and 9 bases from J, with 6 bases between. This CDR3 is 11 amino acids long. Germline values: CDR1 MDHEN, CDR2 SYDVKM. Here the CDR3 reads CASSFETEQFF. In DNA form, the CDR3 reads TGTGCCAGCAGTTTCGAGACTGAGCAGTTCTTC.

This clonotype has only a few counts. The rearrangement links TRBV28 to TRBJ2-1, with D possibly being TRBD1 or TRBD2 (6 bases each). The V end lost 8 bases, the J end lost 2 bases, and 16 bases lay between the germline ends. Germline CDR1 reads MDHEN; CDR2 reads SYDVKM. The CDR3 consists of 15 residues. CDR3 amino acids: CASGFGGGTYNEQFF. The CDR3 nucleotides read TGTGCCAGCGGGTTTGGAGGGGGAACCTACAATGAGCAGTTCTTC.

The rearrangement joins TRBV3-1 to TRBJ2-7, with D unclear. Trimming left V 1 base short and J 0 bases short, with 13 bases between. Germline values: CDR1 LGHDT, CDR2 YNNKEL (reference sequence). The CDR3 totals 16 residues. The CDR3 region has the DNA TGTGCCAGCAGCCAAGTACTTCTGGCGGCCTCCTACGAGCAGTACTTC. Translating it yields CASSQVLLAASYEQYF.

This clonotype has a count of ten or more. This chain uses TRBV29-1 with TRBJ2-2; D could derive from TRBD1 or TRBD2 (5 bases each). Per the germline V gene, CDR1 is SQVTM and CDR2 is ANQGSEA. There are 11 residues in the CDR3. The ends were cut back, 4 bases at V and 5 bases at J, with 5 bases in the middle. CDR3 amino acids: CSVGGTGELFF. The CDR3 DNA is TGCAGCGTTGGGGGGACCGGGGAGCTGTTTTTT.